These 2 T cell receptor beta chains were sequenced from one sample in a study of cytomegalovirus exposure and HLA in healthy donors. The PCR was carried out with 60 Vbeta primers and 13 Jbeta primers. TCRdb's copy holds only in-frame clones and misses some; the assay was immunoSEQ multiplex PCR. Here the sample spans about 180,000 clones, roughly four fifths being singletons. The sample comprised PBMCs. These receptors originate from a male donor in good health and CMV-seronegative.

This rearrangement joins TRBV5-4 to TRBJ1-5; 7 nucleotides match TRBD1. The V segment lost 2 bases and the J segment 4 bases; nucleotides outside the gene matches: 6. CDR3 size: 15 residues. Germline V CDR1 and CDR2: SGHNT, YYREEE (reference sequence). The CDR3 protein is CASSLGGGVNQPQHF. The CDR3 DNA reads TGTGCCAGCAGCTTAGGAGGGGGCGTGAATCAGCCCCAGCATTTT.

This rearrangement joins TRBV4-1 to TRBJ2-1; D remains ambiguous. This CDR3 is built from 13 residues. V was clipped by 4 bases and J by 6 bases, with 10 bases between them. CDR1 is MGHRA, CDR2 YSYEKL, per germline. The CDR3 nucleotides read TGCGCCAGCAGCCCGGGTGGTGTCAATGAGCAGTTCTTC. Its protein product is CASSPGGVNEQFF.